These 19 T cell receptor beta chains were all obtained from the same sample, sequenced in a study of T cells in Graves' hyperthyroidism and ophthalmopathy. Amplification yielded TCR beta CDR3 regions, with RNA transcripts as the source. HTBI primers were the set used in a first-round RT-PCR of the TCR CDR3. TCRdb itself ran the multiplex PCR reads through MiXCR, one entry per CDR3 protein. The top ten hold roughly 55% of the sample, which has a few hundred thousand distinct CDR3 sequences, approximately 16% seen once. Input material: blood. These TCRs come from a woman in her fifties or sixties with Graves' hyperthyroidism.

This clonotype was recorded at least ten times. This chain connects TRBV12-3 or TRBV12-4 to TRBJ2-1; 10 nucleotides align to TRBD1. V lost 3 bases to trimming and J lost 10 bases; unmatched junction nucleotides: 6. There are 14 residues in the CDR3. CDR3 protein: CASSFADRGDEQFF. The CDR3 DNA is TGTGCCAGCAGTTTCGCGGACAGGGGGGACGAGCAGTTCTTC.

This clonotype was picked up many times. V is TRBV29-1 and J is TRBJ2-7; unclear D gene. CDR3 size: 11 residues. Trimming took 3 bases from V and 5 from J, leaving 8 bases between them. Per the germline V gene, CDR1 is SQVTM and CDR2 is ANQGSEA. The CDR3 protein is CSVEGFDEQYF. The DNA for the CDR3 is TGCAGCGTTGAGGGCTTTGACGAGCAGTACTTC.

In the case of this clonotype: A clone one base away is much larger, so this may be a read error. The rearrangement uses TRBV28 and TRBJ1-6, with D perhaps matching TRBD1 (6 bases). The CDR3 has 14 amino acids. Per germline, CDR1 MDHEN and CDR2 SYDVKM. Here the CDR3 DNA reads TGTGCCAGCAGTCAGCCAGGGGAAAGGTCACTCCTCCACTTT. Translation: CASSQPGERSLLHF.

This clonotype was picked up a small number of times. V and J are TRBV30 and TRBJ2-5; possible D gene TRBD2, 6 bases. The V gene's germline CDR1 is GTSNPN and CDR2 SVGIG (reference sequence). V was pared by 3 bases and J by 4 bases, with 15 bases between. CDR3 size: 14 residues. CDR3 DNA: TGTGCCTGGAGAGCTAGCGAGAGTGGAGAGACCCAGTACTTC. As protein: CAWRASESGETQYF.

This clonotype showed up many times. The chain has TRBV20-1 and TRBJ2-1; a weak D match, TRBD2 (6 bases). The CDR3 runs to 13 residues. Trimming took 6 bases from V and 5 from J, leaving 14 bases between them. The germline gives CDR1 DFQATT, CDR2 SNEGSKA (reference sequence). In nucleotides, the CDR3 is TGCAGTGCCGTTGGGGAGGTGGACAATGAGCAGTTCTTC. It codes for CSAVGEVDNEQFF.

The gene calls are TRBV29-1 and TRBJ1-4, with D uncertain. Trimming shortened V by 5 bases and J by 8 bases, and 15 bases separated the two germline ends. The CDR3 is 13 residues long. In germline, CDR1 is SQVTM, CDR2 ANQGSEA. Here the CDR3 DNA reads TGCAGCGTTCTCCAGGCAGTTGGCGAAAAACTGTTTTTT. It specifies CSVLQAVGEKLFF.

This clonotype was seen at least ten times. The chain is built from TRBV6-2 or TRBV6-3 and TRBJ2-1; TRBD2 agrees at 9 bases. Germline trimming cut 4 bases from V and 10 bases from J; bases unmatched to any gene: 2. The germline gives CDR1 MNHEY, CDR2 SVGEGT. CDR3 length equals 12 residues. The CDR3: CASSFGTSEQFF. The CDR3 DNA reads TGTGCCAGCAGTTTCGGGACTAGCGAGCAGTTCTTC.

This clonotype has ten or more counts. CDR3 DNA: TGCAGTGCTAGTCAGAGCTCCTACAATGAGCAGTTCTTC. It is translated as CSASQSSYNEQFF. The gene calls are TRBV20-1 and TRBJ2-1; D unresolved. This CDR3 spans 13 amino acids. The germline V gene has CDR1 DFQATT and CDR2 SNEGSKA (reference sequence). V lost 3 bases, J lost 0 bases, and 6 bases lay in between.

The chain is built from TRBV14 and TRBJ1-1; no clear D. The V gene's germline CDR1 is SGHDN and CDR2 FVKESK. Trimming shortened V by 4 bases and J by 0 bases, and 12 bases separated the two germline ends. This CDR3 is built from 15 residues. In DNA form, the CDR3 reads TGTGCCAGCAGCCCCTCGGGGAAAATGAACACTGAAGCTTTCTTT. It yields the protein CASSPSGKMNTEAFF.

In this sample, this clonotype turned up many times. The gene calls are TRBV6-1 and TRBJ2-3, with TRBD2 matching 10 bases. Germline V CDR1 and CDR2: MNHNS, SASEGT. Trimming cost V 3 bases and J 4 bases; bases outside gene matches: 1. This CDR3 has 14 amino acids. The CDR3 region is CASSDTSGADTQYF. In nucleotides, the CDR3 is TGTGCCAGCAGTGATACTAGCGGGGCAGATACGCAGTATTTT.

This clonotype was found many times. The rearrangement joins TRBV28 to TRBJ2-7; no firm D call. The V gene lost 9 bases and the J gene lost 3 bases, with 21 bases spanning the gap. The V gene's germline CDR1 is MDHEN and CDR2 SYDVKM. The CDR3 runs 15 residues. CDR3 sequence: CASSRPATLSYEQYF. For the CDR3, the DNA is TGTGCCAGTAGTCGGCCAGCCACCCTAAGCTACGAGCAGTACTTC.

V and J are TRBV6-1 and TRBJ1-5; the D is unclear. V lost 6 bases and J lost 1, with 13 bases in between. The CDR3 spans 15 residues. Germline V gene sequence: CDR1 MNHNS, CDR2 SASEGT. The CDR3 loop is CASRVDGMSNQPQHF. The CDR3 DNA is TGTGCCAGCAGGGTGGACGGTATGAGCAATCAGCCCCAGCATTTT.

This chain connects TRBV28 to TRBJ2-7, with D perhaps TRBD1 or TRBD2 (5 bases each). Germline CDR1 MDHEN, CDR2 SYDVKM. The length of the CDR3 is 15 residues. V was trimmed by 4 bases and J by 2 bases, leaving 15 bases between them. The CDR3 is CASSWTARGTYEQYF. The CDR3, as DNA: TGTGCCAGCAGTTGGACGGCACGGGGCACCTACGAGCAGTACTTC.

In its sample, this clonotype was seen many times. J is TRBJ2-1 and V is TRBV11-2; D is possibly TRBD1 or TRBD2 (6 bases each). The CDR3 covers 13 residues. In germline, CDR1 is SGHAT, CDR2 FQNNGV. V was cut by 2 bases and J by 15 bases, with 17 bases left in between. The CDR3 reads CASSLKGGLNGFF. CDR3 in DNA: TGTGCCAGCAGCTTAAAAGGGGGACTCAATGGGTTCTTC.

Only a few counts were recorded for this clonotype. The V call is TRBV7-9, the J call TRBJ2-3; TRBD2 agrees at 8 bases. Germline CDR1 reads SEHNR; CDR2 reads FQNEAQ (reference sequence). Unmatched junction bases numbered 10, after V lost 3 bases and J lost 8 bases. The CDR3 runs 15 residues. Here the CDR3 DNA reads TGTGCCAGCAGCTTTGGTAGCGGGACCGACGGTACGCAGTATTTT. This codes for CASSFGSGTDGTQYF.

This clonotype was seen repeatedly, ten times or more. CDR3 DNA: TGTGCCAGCACCGGGGACAGGGGGTACAATGAGCAGTTCTTC. Protein sequence: CASTGDRGYNEQFF. This sequence joins TRBV28 and TRBJ2-1; 11 bases are a match to TRBD1. The CDR3 extends over 14 amino acids. J lost 4 bases, V lost 7 bases, and 3 bases had no gene match. CDR1 MDHEN and CDR2 SYDVKM come from the germline V gene.

This clonotype has a count of ten or more. The chain uses TRBV18 and TRBJ1-5, with D unresolved. This CDR3 comprises 12 residues. Germline lookup yields CDR1 KGHSH and CDR2 LQKENI. V was trimmed by 5 bases and J by 5 bases, leaving 7 bases between them. The CDR3 nucleotides read TGTGCCAGCTCATCTCAGGATCAGCCCCAGCATTTT. Translating gives CASSSQDQPQHF.

Written as DNA, the CDR3 is TGTGCCAGCAGCTTTTGGGTAGCGGGAGTCGGGGAGCTGTTTTTT. Translating gives CASSFWVAGVGELFF. The chain links TRBV7-3 to TRBJ2-2; 9 bases align to TRBD2. CDR3 size: 15 residues. CDR1 is SGHTA and CDR2 is FQGTGA in the germline V gene. With V trimmed by 3 bases and J by 7 bases, 6 bases remained unmatched.

This clonotype occurred a few times. Given a much more abundant clone one base away, this may be a read error. The chain couples TRBV11-2 to TRBJ1-1; D is uncertain. The CDR3 is 13 amino acids. The V gene's germline CDR1 is SGHAT and CDR2 FQNNGV. V shed 6 bases and J shed 1 base, with 9 bases lying between them. CDR3 bases: TGTGCCAGCAGTTTTGTGGCGAACACTGAAGCTTTCTTT. Translation gives CASSFVANTEAFF. Together with reference TRBV11-2 and TRBJ1-1, the CDR3 gives the full variable domain: EAGVAQSPRYKIIEKRQSVAFWCNPISGHATLYWYQQILGQGPKLLIQFQNNGVVDDSQLPKDRFSAERLKGVDSTLKIQPAKLEDSAVYLCASSFVANTEAFFGQGTRLTVV.